In this sample, the clone carrying this T cell receptor (beta chain) turned up a few times. The antigen is not known. The sample comes from a study of blood T cells in healthy people across ages. Study-level results: TCR beta diversity tracked closely with naive T cell percentage. Donors of long life had a larger count of naive CD4+ cells and greater diversity than aged donors. From one million sequenced T cells, diversity estimates were lower bounds.

V was cut by 4 bases and J by 9 bases, with 10 bases left in between. Germline assignment: CDR1 SGHRS and CDR2 YFSETQ. The length of the CDR3 is 12 residues. Primed by a sample-barcoded 5' primer and a J-beta primer mix, a second PCR proceeded for 7 to 11 cycles. MiXCR, run by TCRdb on the 5' RACE reads, gives a single entry per CDR3 protein. Of approximately 1.5 million distinct CDR3 sequences listed, roughly 32% were seen once; the top ten hold about 11%. The sample comprised blood. The chain uses TRBV5-1 and TRBJ1-4; D gene uncertain. The source is a woman aged 30 to 39 in good health. The CDR3 DNA follows: TGCGCCAGCAGCGAGGCGGGGAAAAAACTGTTTTTT. Its translation: CASSEAGKKLFF.